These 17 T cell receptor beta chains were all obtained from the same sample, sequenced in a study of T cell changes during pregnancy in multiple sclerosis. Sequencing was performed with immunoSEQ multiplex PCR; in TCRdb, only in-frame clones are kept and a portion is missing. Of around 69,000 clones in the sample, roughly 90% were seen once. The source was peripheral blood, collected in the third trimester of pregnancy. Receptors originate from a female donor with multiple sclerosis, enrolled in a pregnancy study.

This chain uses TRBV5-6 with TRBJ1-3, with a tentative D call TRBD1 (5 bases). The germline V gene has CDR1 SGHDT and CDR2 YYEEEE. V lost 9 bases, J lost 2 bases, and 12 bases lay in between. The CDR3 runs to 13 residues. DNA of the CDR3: TGTGCCACTACTGACAGACCTGGAAACACCATATATTTT. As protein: CATTDRPGNTIYF.

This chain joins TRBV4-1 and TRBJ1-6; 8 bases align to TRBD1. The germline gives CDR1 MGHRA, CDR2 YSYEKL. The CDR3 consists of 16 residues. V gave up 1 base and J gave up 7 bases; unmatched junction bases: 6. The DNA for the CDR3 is TGCGCCAGCAGCCAAGTCAGGACAGGGTACAATTCACCCCTCCACTTT. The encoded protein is CASSQVRTGYNSPLHF.

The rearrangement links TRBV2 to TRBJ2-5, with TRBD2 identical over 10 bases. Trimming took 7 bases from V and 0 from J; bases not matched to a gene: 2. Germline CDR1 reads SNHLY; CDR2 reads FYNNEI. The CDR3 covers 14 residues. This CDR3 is CASIGTSDQETQYF. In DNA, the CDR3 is TGTGCCAGCATAGGGACTAGCGACCAAGAGACCCAGTACTTC. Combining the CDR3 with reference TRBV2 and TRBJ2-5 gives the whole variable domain EPEVTQTPSHQVTQMGQEVILRCVPISNHLYFYWYRQILGQKVEFLVSFYNNEISEKSEIFDDQFSVERPDGSNFTLKIRSTKLEDSAMYFCASIGTSDQETQYFGPGTRLLVL.

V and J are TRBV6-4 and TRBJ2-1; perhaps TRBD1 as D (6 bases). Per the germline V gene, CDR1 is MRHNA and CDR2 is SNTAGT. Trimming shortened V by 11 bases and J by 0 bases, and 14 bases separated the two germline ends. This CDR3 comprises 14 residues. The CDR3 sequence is CAGLDRSSYNEQFF. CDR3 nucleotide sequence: TGTGCCGGGTTAGACAGGAGCTCCTACAATGAGCAGTTCTTC.

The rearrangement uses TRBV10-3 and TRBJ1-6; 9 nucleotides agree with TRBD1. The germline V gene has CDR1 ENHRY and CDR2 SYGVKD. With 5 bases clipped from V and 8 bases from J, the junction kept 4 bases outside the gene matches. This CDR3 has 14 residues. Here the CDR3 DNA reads TGTGCCATCAGTTACCGGGACAGGGATTCACCCCTCCACTTT. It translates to CAISYRDRDSPLHF.

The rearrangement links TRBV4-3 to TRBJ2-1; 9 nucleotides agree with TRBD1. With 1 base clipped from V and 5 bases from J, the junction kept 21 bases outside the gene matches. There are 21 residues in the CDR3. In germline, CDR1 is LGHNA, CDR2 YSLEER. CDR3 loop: CASSQALNRGRGGLLNNEQFF. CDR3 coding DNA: TGCGCCAGCAGCCAAGCCCTTAACAGGGGGCGAGGGGGGCTGCTGAACAATGAGCAGTTCTTC.

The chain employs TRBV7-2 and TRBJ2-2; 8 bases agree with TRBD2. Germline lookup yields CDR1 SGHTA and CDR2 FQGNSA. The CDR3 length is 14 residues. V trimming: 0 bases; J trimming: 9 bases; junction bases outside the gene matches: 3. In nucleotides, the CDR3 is TGTGCCAGCAGCTTAGCGGGACTAGGAAGGGAGCTGTTTTTT. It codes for CASSLAGLGRELFF.

CDR3 DNA: TGTGCCAGCAGTTTAGGCCCATACCCTAACTATGGCTACACCTTC. Its protein product is CASSLGPYPNYGYTF. V and J are TRBV27 and TRBJ1-2; D not resolved. The CDR3 spans 15 residues. Per germline, CDR1 MNHEY and CDR2 SMNVEV (reference sequence). The V and J ends lost 2 bases and 0 bases respectively, with 10 bases between them.

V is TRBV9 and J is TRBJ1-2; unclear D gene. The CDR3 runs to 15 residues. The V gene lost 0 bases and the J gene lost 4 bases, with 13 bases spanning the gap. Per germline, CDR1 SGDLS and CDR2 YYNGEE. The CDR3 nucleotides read TGTGCCAGCAGCGTAGGAACAGTAGATCGCTATGGCTACACCTTC. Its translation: CASSVGTVDRYGYTF.

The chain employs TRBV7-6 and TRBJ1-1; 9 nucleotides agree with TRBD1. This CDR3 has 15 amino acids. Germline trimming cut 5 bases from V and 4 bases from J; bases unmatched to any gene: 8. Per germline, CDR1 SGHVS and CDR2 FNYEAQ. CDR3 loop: CASSITGTGLTEAFF. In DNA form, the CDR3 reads TGTGCCAGCAGCATTACCGGGACAGGGCTCACTGAAGCTTTCTTT.

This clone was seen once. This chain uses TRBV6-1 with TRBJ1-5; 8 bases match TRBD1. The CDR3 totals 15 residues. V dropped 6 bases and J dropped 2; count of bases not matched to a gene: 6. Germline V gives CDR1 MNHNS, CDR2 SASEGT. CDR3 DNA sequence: TGTGCCAGCAGGTCACAGGGGGTCGGCAATCAGCCCCAGCATTTT. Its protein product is CASRSQGVGNQPQHF.

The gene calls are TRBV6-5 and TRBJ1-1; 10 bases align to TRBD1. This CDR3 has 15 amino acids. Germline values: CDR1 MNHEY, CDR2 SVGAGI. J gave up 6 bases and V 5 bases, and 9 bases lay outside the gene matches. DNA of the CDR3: TGTGCCAGCAGTCAAGGGACAGGGGCAGCACCTGAAGCTTTCTTT. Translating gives CASSQGTGAAPEAFF.

The CDR3 loop reads CASSKKKENSPLHF. The CDR3 coding sequence is TGCGCCAGCAGCAAGAAGAAGGAGAATTCACCCCTCCACTTT. The chain links TRBV4-1 to TRBJ1-6; D is ambiguous. Germline V gene sequence: CDR1 MGHRA, CDR2 YSYEKL. The CDR3 totals 14 residues. The V end was cut by 5 bases, the J end by 7 bases, with 12 bases between.

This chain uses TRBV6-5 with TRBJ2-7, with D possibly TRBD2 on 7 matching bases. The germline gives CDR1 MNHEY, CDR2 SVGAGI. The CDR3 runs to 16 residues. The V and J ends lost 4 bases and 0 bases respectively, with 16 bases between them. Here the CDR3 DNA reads TGTGCCAGCAGTTGGACGCCAGGGGAGGGCTCCTACGAGCAGTACTTC. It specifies CASSWTPGEGSYEQYF.

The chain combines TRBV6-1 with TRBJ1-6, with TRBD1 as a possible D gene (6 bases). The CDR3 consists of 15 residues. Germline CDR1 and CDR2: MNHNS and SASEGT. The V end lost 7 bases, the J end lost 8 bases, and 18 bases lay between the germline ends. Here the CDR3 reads CASTPRPAGDSPLHF. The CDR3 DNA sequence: TGTGCCAGCACCCCCCGGCCGGCAGGGGATTCACCCCTCCACTTT.

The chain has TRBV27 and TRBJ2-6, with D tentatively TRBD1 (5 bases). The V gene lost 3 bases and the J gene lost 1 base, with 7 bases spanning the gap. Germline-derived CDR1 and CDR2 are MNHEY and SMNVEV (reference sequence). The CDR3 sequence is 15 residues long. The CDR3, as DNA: TGTGCCAGCAGTTTCGCAGGGTCTGGGGCCAACGTCCTGACTTTC. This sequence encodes CASSFAGSGANVLTF.

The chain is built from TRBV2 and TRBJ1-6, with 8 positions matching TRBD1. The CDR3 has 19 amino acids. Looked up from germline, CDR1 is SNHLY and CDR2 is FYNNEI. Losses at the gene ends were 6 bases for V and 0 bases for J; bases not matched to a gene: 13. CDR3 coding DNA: TGTGCCAGCAGAGGTCGGACAGGGCACGAGAGCTCCTATAATTCACCCCTCCACTTT. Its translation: CASRGRTGHESSYNSPLHF.